The following is a T cell receptor beta chain sequence with its context. The CDR3 totals 15 residues. Trimming took 5 bases from V and 2 from J; bases not matched to a gene: 7. Germline-derived CDR1 and CDR2 are SQVTM and ANQGSEA. This record comes from a study of blood T cell repertoires in COVID-19. Overall study context: Samples representing acute and convalescent COVID-19 were sourced from the United States, Italy and Spain. Sources were T cells, B-cell-depleted T cells, or PBMCs; the material itself was cDNA or gDNA.

Per the authors' pipeline: Reference gene primer amplification in the assay estimated nucleated cell counts. Measured with immunoSEQ multiplex PCR; TCRdb has only the in-frame clones, and not every one. Clone size and V and J calls were adopted from that table, with D and trimming inferred from the DNA. The data hold roughly 260,000 clones, with 65% to 90% observed a single time. The sample consisted of peripheral blood. This receptor was obtained from a woman aged 70-85 years with acute or convalescent COVID-19. The chain carries TRBV29-1 and TRBJ2-1, with 9 bases fitting TRBD2. The CDR3: CSVLEAGGTYNEQFF. The CDR3 DNA reads as TGCAGCGTTCTCGAAGCGGGGGGAACCTACAATGAGCAGTTCTTC.